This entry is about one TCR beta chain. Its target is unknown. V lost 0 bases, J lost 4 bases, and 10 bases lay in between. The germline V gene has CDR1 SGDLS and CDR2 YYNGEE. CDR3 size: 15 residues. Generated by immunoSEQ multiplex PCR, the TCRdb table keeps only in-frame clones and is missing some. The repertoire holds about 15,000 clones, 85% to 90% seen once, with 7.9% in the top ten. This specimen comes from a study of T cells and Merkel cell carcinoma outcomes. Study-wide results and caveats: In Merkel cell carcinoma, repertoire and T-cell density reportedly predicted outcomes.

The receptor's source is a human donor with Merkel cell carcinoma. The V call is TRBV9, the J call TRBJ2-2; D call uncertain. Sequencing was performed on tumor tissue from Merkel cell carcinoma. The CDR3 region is CASSVAVGPTGELFF. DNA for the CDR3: TGTGCCAGCAGCGTAGCTGTAGGGCCCACCGGGGAGCTGTTTTTT.